A single sample is the source of the 7 T cell receptor beta chains below, sequenced in a study of identical twins. TCRdb called the 5' RACE reads again in MiXCR, with one record for every CDR3 protein. The sample includes about 720,000 distinct CDR3 sequences, 8.6% of them seen just once. The sample also formed part of further work on yellow fever vaccine responses in identical twins.

The material sequenced was PBMCs. All receptors derive from a young woman in good health.

The rearrangement links TRBV10-1 to TRBJ2-1; TRBD2 aligns across 7 bases. Germline V gene data show CDR1 as WNHNN and CDR2 as SYGVQD (reference sequence). The CDR3 totals 16 residues. After removal of 7 bases from V and 4 bases from J, the junction contained 13 bases not matched to a gene. In DNA form, the CDR3 reads TGCGCCAGCACCGGAAAAGCGGGAAAGAGATACAATGAGCAGTTCTTC. Its protein is CASTGKAGKRYNEQFF.

The chain employs TRBV10-3 and TRBJ2-5, with 10 bases lining up with TRBD1. Looked up from germline, CDR1 is ENHRY and CDR2 is SYGVKD. The CDR3 sequence is 15 residues long. The J segment lost 5 bases and the V segment lost 10 bases, leaving 13 bases of the junction unmatched. The chain's CDR3 is CATRTGTGELETQYF. Written as DNA, the CDR3 is TGTGCCACCCGAACCGGGACAGGGGAGTTGGAGACCCAGTACTTC.

This clonotype occurred a few times. The chain uses TRBV4-1 and TRBJ2-1, with D possibly being TRBD2 (5 bases). Trimming shortened V by 1 base and J by 2 bases, and 9 bases separated the two germline ends. Per germline, CDR1 MGHRA and CDR2 YSYEKL. The CDR3 runs 15 residues. This chain's CDR3 is CASSQVSGAYNEQFF. In DNA, the CDR3 is TGCGCCAGCAGCCAAGTATCCGGGGCCTACAATGAGCAGTTCTTC.

The chain links TRBV28 to TRBJ2-1; TRBD2 is a possible D gene (6 bases). From germline, CDR1 is MDHEN and CDR2 SYDVKM. The length of the CDR3 is 15 residues. V was shortened by 4 bases and J by 10 bases, with 20 bases between the two germline ends. CDR3 DNA: TGTGCCAGCAGTTCCGTTGGGGGAGGCCGATCCGAGCAGTTCTTC. Translating it yields CASSSVGGGRSEQFF.

This clonotype was counted many times. The V call is TRBV7-9, the J call TRBJ2-1; 7 bases agree with TRBD1. The CDR3 sequence is 17 residues long. Germline values: CDR1 SEHNR, CDR2 FQNEAQ (reference sequence). The V and J ends lost 1 base and 4 bases, in that order; junction bases with no gene match: 10. This CDR3 is CASSLGDLGQIYNEQFF. CDR3 nucleotide sequence: TGTGCCAGCAGCTTAGGAGACCTGGGACAGATTTACAATGAGCAGTTCTTC.

This clonotype showed up many times. The chain has TRBV6-2 or TRBV6-3 and TRBJ2-2, with 13 bases fitting TRBD2. The V gene end was trimmed by 7 bases and the J gene end by 5 bases; junction bases not matched to a gene: 4. The CDR3 has 15 residues. Germline lookup yields CDR1 MNHEY and CDR2 SVGEGT. In DNA, the CDR3 is TGTGCCAGCACCAAACTAGCGGGAGGGACCGGGGAGCTGTTTTTT. Residues: CASTKLAGGTGELFF.

A few counts support this clonotype. The chain has TRBV27 and TRBJ2-3; D is unresolved. CDR1 is MNHEY and CDR2 is SMNVEV in the germline V gene (reference sequence). The germline V and J ends were trimmed by 3 bases and 5 bases, with 15 bases remaining between them. The CDR3 is 15 amino acids. This CDR3 reads CASSFRGRDGDTQYF. The CDR3 DNA reads TGTGCCAGCAGTTTTCGAGGTCGTGACGGAGATACGCAGTATTTT.